Listed below are T cell receptor beta chains from one sample, sequenced in a study of cytomegalovirus exposure and HLA in healthy donors. Libraries were prepared by immunoSEQ multiplex PCR; TCRdb keeps only in-frame clonotypes and omits some of them. The profile shows about 200,000 clones, roughly 74% of them singletons. The source material was PBMCs. All receptors come from a woman aged 30 to 39 in good health and CMV-seropositive. Both conserved end residues are part of each CDR3. D genes are given only for firm matches. Size tells how often a clone was seen (once, few, many) or the class of an expanded clone, and some rows leave it out.

size	D	V	J	DNA	CDR3
NA	NA	TRBV30	TRBJ1-3	TGTGCCTGGAGGACCGAGGGAATCGGCTCTGGAAACACCATATATTTT	CAWRTEGIGSGNTIYF
few	TRBD2	TRBV4-2	TRBJ2-3	TGTGCCAGCAGCCCAACTTGGCGGGGGGGCACAGATACGCAGTATTTT	CASSPTWRGGTDTQYF
NA	NA	TRBV11-3	TRBJ1-2	TGTGCCAGCAGCTTAGGCGGGGGTGGTGGCTACACCTTC	CASSLGGGGGYTF
once	TRBD1	TRBV18	TRBJ1-5	TGTGCCAGTTCCGGGACAGGGGAAGATCAGCCCCAGCATTTT	CASSGTGEDQPQHF
NA	NA	TRBV5-1	TRBJ2-2	TGCGCCAGCAGCTTGGGACTTTACACCGGGGAGCTGTTTTTT	CASSLGLYTGELFF
NA	NA	TRBV5-8	TRBJ2-5	TGTGCCAGCAGCTTACCCCCCCCGGGGAGAGAGACCCAGTACTTC	CASSLPPPGRETQYF
NA	TRBD1	TRBV7-2	TRBJ2-7	TGTGCCAGCAGCCCCTCGGGGACAGGACTACCCCTCTACGAGCAGTACTTC	CASSPSGTGLPLYEQYF
NA	TRBD1	TRBV30	TRBJ1-2	TGTGCCTGGAGCGCGCCCCTCCCCGGACAGGGGCCCTCTCCGGGCTACACCTTC	CAWSAPLPGQGPSPGYTF
NA	NA	TRBV5-4	TRBJ2-3	TGTGCCAGCAGCCGGACTACCATAGATACGCAGTATTTT	CASSRTTIDTQYF
few	NA	TRBV4-3	TRBJ2-7	TGCGCCAGCAGCCAAGAACGCAGGTCCTCCTACGAGCAGTACTTC	CASSQERRSSYEQYF
NA	NA	TRBV30	TRBJ2-2	TGTGCCTGGAGTCCGGGCCCCGCGGGCACCGGGGAGCTGTTTTTT	CAWSPGPAGTGELFF
NA	TRBD2	TRBV14	TRBJ2-7	TGTGCCAGCAGTCCACTACTCTATGGGGCTAGCGGGAGTAGGAACGAGCAGTACTTC	CASSPLLYGASGSRNEQYF
NA	NA	TRBV7-6	TRBJ2-2	TGTGCCAGCAGAGGACTTTACACCGGGGAGCTGTTTTTT	CASRGLYTGELFF
once	TRBD1	TRBV7-3	TRBJ2-7	TGTGCCAGCAGCAACAGGGGTACCTACGAGCAGTACTTC	CASSNRGTYEQYF
NA	NA	TRBV10-3	TRBJ2-1	TGTGCCATCGGCGACTTGATTGCAAATGAGCAGTTCTTC	CAIGDLIANEQFF
NA	NA	TRBV7-2	TRBJ2-5	TGTGCCAGCAGCCTGGCTAGGGCACTAGGGACCCAGTACTTC	CASSLARALGTQYF
once	NA	TRBV9	TRBJ2-5	TGTGCCAGCAGCCGAACCCTTGCCCGGGAGACCCAGTACTTC	CASSRTLARETQYF